One sample yielded the 30 T cell receptor beta chains listed below, sequenced in a study of CDR3 diversity in severe acne. Using its own MiXCR run on the PCR reads, TCRdb lists one record per CDR3 protein. This table has around 91,000 distinct CDR3 sequences, over 40% appearing once. The sequenced sample consisted of blood. The receptors here all came from a male donor in good health, without acne.

Comments on this clonotype: An end of the junction differs from the germline gene, which may be a read error. The rearrangement joins TRBV28 to TRBJ1-1, with 8 bases fitting TRBD1. This CDR3 spans 17 amino acids. Germline CDR1 MDHEN, CDR2 SYDVKM. Here the CDR3 reads CASSQLSGAGGLAEALF. The CDR3 DNA follows: TGTGCCAGCAGTCAGCTTTCCGGGGCAGGGGGCTTGGCTGAAGCTCTCTTT. The full variable domain, rest sourced from reference TRBV28 and TRBJ1-1, is DVKVTQSSRYLVKRTGEKVFLECVQDMDHENMFWYRQDPGLGLRLIYFSYDVKMKEKGDIPEGYSVSREKKERFSLILESASTNQTSMYLCASSQLSGAGGLAEALFGQGTRLTVV.

The chain is built from TRBV29-1 and TRBJ2-7; 9 bases match TRBD1. The V gene end was trimmed by 7 bases and the J gene end by 2 bases; junction bases not matched to a gene: 9. CDR1 and CDR2 from the germline V gene are SQVTM and ANQGSEA. The length of the CDR3 is 14 residues. The CDR3 sequence is CSAGVGTGTYEQYF. CDR3 DNA: TGCAGCGCTGGGGTGGGGACAGGGACCTACGAGCAGTACTTC.

V and J are TRBV20-1 and TRBJ1-4; 10 nucleotides match TRBD1. The germline gives CDR1 DFQATT, CDR2 SNEGSKA (reference sequence). CDR3 length equals 12 residues. Trimming took 6 bases from V and 8 from J; bases not matched to a gene: 3. The CDR3 is CSAATGGEKLFF. CDR3 in DNA: TGCAGTGCCGCGACAGGGGGCGAAAAACTGTTTTTT.

This sequence joins TRBV6-5 and TRBJ2-1; maybe TRBD1 (5 bases). The V gene lost 8 bases and the J gene lost 4 bases, with 15 bases spanning the gap. This CDR3 contains 14 residues. From germline, CDR1 is MNHEY and CDR2 SVGAGI. The CDR3 loop reads CASLGPGQYNEQFF. The DNA of the CDR3 is TGTGCCAGCTTGGGGCCTGGGCAATACAATGAGCAGTTCTTC.

As concerns this clonotype: A much more abundant neighbour one base away suggests this may be a read error. This chain uses TRBV9 with TRBJ1-1, with D unresolved. Per germline, CDR1 SGDLS and CDR2 YYNGEE. V was clipped by 0 bases and J by 11 bases, with 14 bases between them. The CDR3 is 13 residues long. The CDR3 here is CASSVGPDGWAFF. CDR3 nucleotide sequence: TGTGCCAGCAGCGTAGGACCGGACGGCTGGGCTTTCTTT.

The V gene is TRBV11-2, the J gene TRBJ1-1; D remains ambiguous. Germline V gene data show CDR1 as SGHAT and CDR2 as FQNNGV. This CDR3 contains 14 residues. V gave up 6 bases and J gave up 0 bases, with 11 bases separating them. This CDR3 is CASRRTVMNTEAFF. The CDR3 nucleotides are TGTGCCAGCAGGAGGACGGTCATGAACACTGAAGCTTTCTTT.

This clonotype was picked up a small number of times. The chain joins TRBV10-3 to TRBJ1-1; no clear D gene. Trimming removed 0 bases from V and 4 bases from J, with 6 bases in between. The CDR3 length is 13 residues. Germline CDR1 and CDR2: ENHRY and SYGVKD. CDR3 amino acids: CAISESSPTEAFF. As DNA, the CDR3 is TGTGCCATCAGTGAGTCTTCACCCACTGAAGCTTTCTTT.

The rearrangement joins TRBV24-1 to TRBJ1-4, with D possibly TRBD1 on 5 matching bases. V was pared by 5 bases and J by 4 bases, with 16 bases between. This CDR3 is built from 16 residues. CDR1 is KGHDR and CDR2 is SFDVKD in the germline V gene. The CDR3 sequence: CATSVEGRGNNEKLFF. The DNA of the CDR3 is TGTGCCACCAGTGTCGAGGGACGGGGCAATAATGAAAAACTGTTTTTT.

The chain has TRBV19 and TRBJ1-4, with 11 bases fitting TRBD1. This CDR3 is built from 16 residues. J lost 8 bases, V lost 0 bases, and 5 bases had no gene match. Germline CDR1 LNHDA, CDR2 SQIVND (reference sequence). The CDR3 reads CASSIEPGQGGEKLFF. CDR3 DNA: TGTGCCAGTAGTATAGAACCGGGACAGGGGGGCGAAAAACTGTTTTTT.

J is TRBJ2-2 and V is TRBV9, with a tentative D call TRBD1 (5 bases). The V and J ends lost 4 bases and 3 bases respectively, with 16 bases between them. Looked up from germline, CDR1 is SGDLS and CDR2 is YYNGEE. The CDR3 runs 16 residues. CDR3 protein: CASSLRGGVDTGELFF. As DNA, the CDR3 is TGTGCCAGCAGCTTAAGGGGTGGCGTTGACACCGGGGAGCTGTTTTTT.

Only one count was recorded for this clonotype. J is TRBJ1-2 and V is TRBV19; 7 nucleotides agree with TRBD1. Germline CDR1 reads LNHDA; CDR2 reads SQIVND (reference sequence). After removal of 5 bases from V and 5 bases from J, the junction contained 11 bases not matched to a gene. This CDR3 has 15 amino acids. The DNA of the CDR3 is TGTGCCAGTAGTCCCAGAGACAGGGTATTATATGGCTACACCTTC. This encodes CASSPRDRVLYGYTF.

V usage is TRBV2 and J usage is TRBJ2-2, with D possibly being TRBD1 (6 bases). The CDR3 runs to 14 residues. The V end was cut by 6 bases, the J end by 6 bases, with 14 bases between. Germline V gene lookup returns CDR1 SNHLY and CDR2 FYNNEI. CDR3 region: CASSQFQGPGELFF. The CDR3 bases are TGTGCCAGCAGCCAGTTTCAGGGGCCCGGGGAGCTGTTTTTT.

CDR3 in amino acids: CASSRISGANVLTF. CDR3 bases: TGTGCCAGCAGCCGAATCTCTGGGGCCAACGTCCTGACTTTC. The rearrangement joins TRBV7-2 to TRBJ2-6; unclear D gene. This CDR3 is built from 14 residues. Germline V gives CDR1 SGHTA, CDR2 FQGNSA. With 5 bases removed from V and 0 bases from J, the gap between germline ends came to 5 bases.

The table lists this clonotype with many counts. V usage is TRBV25-1 and J usage is TRBJ1-3; the D gene is possibly TRBD1 (6 bases). The CDR3 covers 13 residues. Trimming removed 8 bases at V and 3 bases at J, with 11 bases between. CDR1 and CDR2 (germline): MGHDK, SYGVNS. The CDR3 DNA follows: TGTGCCAGCCCGGGGGGCTGTGGAAACACCATATATTTT. Translated: CASPGGCGNTIYF.

This chain uses TRBV15 with TRBJ2-2; 9 nucleotides match TRBD1. J lost 6 bases, V lost 0 bases, and 5 bases had no gene match. Looked up from germline, CDR1 is LNHNV and CDR2 is YYDKDF (reference sequence). The CDR3 has 16 amino acids. In nucleotides, the CDR3 is TGTGCCACCAGCAGAGATTACGACAGGGGGGCCGGGGAGCTGTTTTTT. This translates into CATSRDYDRGAGELFF.

The chain employs TRBV28 and TRBJ1-1; a possible D gene is TRBD1 (6 bases). Trimming pared 5 bases from V and 9 bases from J, leaving 19 bases between. CDR1 is MDHEN, CDR2 SYDVKM, per germline. The CDR3 has 14 residues. The CDR3 DNA reads TGTGCCAGCAGTCCGTCCTGGGGCGACAGGAAAGCTTTCTTT. This translates into CASSPSWGDRKAFF.

In the case of this clonotype: One end of the junction fails to match germline, which may point to a read error. The chain joins TRBV5-4 to TRBJ2-5; D is possibly TRBD1 or TRBD2 (5 bases each). This CDR3 is 14 amino acids long. Germline V lookup: CDR1 SGHNT, CDR2 YYREEE (reference sequence). CDR3 amino acids: CAGSVRGSQETQYF. In DNA, the CDR3 is TGTGCCGGCAGCGTCCGGGGCAGCCAAGAGACCCAGTACTTC.

The chain links TRBV15 to TRBJ2-2; D unresolved. CDR3 length: 17 amino acids. Germline V gene lookup returns CDR1 LNHNV and CDR2 YYDKDF (reference sequence). Trimming cost V 1 base and J 0 bases, with 12 bases left between them. DNA of the CDR3: TGTGCCACCAGCAGAGCGCTTGGGTACGCGAACACCGGGGAGCTGTTTTTT. Protein: CATSRALGYANTGELFF. Full variable domain (remainder filled in from reference TRBV15 and TRBJ2-2): DAMVIQNPRYQVTQFGKPVTLSCSQTLNHNVMYWYQQKSSQAPKLLFHYYDKDFNNEADTPDNFQSRRPNTSFCFLDIRSPGLGDTAMYLCATSRALGYANTGELFFGEGSRLTVL.

This chain joins TRBV12-3 or TRBV12-4 and TRBJ2-3; D unclear. This CDR3 is built from 12 residues. Trimming stripped 6 bases from V and 7 bases from J, with 11 bases between. CDR3 loop: CASREGKNTQYF. The CDR3 DNA sequence: TGTGCCAGCAGGGAAGGGAAGAATACGCAGTATTTT.

This rearrangement joins TRBV15 to TRBJ2-5; D is perhaps TRBD1 (6 bases). This CDR3 region has 13 residues. V dropped 10 bases and J dropped 5 bases, with 17 bases sitting between them. Germline V gene lookup returns CDR1 LNHNV and CDR2 YYDKDF (reference sequence). Here the CDR3 reads CASRPDRSETQYF. Written as DNA, the CDR3 is TGTGCCAGCAGACCCGACAGGTCGGAGACCCAGTACTTC.

This clonotype was recorded a few times. This chain joins TRBV7-2 and TRBJ2-5; perhaps D is TRBD1 or TRBD2 (5 bases each). CDR3 length: 13 amino acids. Germline CDR1 is SGHTA and CDR2 is FQGNSA. V lost 6 bases and J 5 bases, leaving 13 bases between the germline ends. The CDR3 is CASSSNWGETQYF. CDR3 DNA sequence: TGTGCCAGCAGTTCTAACTGGGGGGAGACCCAGTACTTC.

This clonotype was detected only once. The junction shows a germline mismatch at one end, possibly a read error. V is TRBV4-1 and J is TRBJ2-5; 10 bases are a match to TRBD2. There are 15 residues in the CDR3. Germline CDR1 is MGHRA and CDR2 is YSYEKL. This CDR3 is CASGQGLAGVETQYF. In nucleotides, the CDR3 is TGCGCCAGCGGCCAAGGTCTAGCGGGAGTGGAGACCCAGTACTTC.

Remarks on this clonotype: One junction end disagrees with the germline gene, perhaps due to a read error. The chain combines TRBV19 with TRBJ2-2; possible D gene TRBD2, 6 bases. The CDR3 contains 14 residues. The germline CDR1 and CDR2 sequences are LNHDA and SQIVND (reference sequence). CDR3 bases: TGTGCCAGTAGGATAGGTAGCGGCACCGGGGAGCTGTTTTTT. This sequence encodes CASRIGSGTGELFF.

This clonotype has at least ten counts. This chain connects TRBV7-3 to TRBJ1-1; a possible D gene is TRBD1 (5 bases). The CDR3 extends over 16 amino acids. Germline V gene data show CDR1 as SGHTA and CDR2 as FQGTGA. V was shortened by 5 bases and J by 1 base, with 17 bases between the two germline ends. The CDR3 region is CASSPDDGGRNTEAFF. The CDR3 nucleotides are TGTGCCAGCAGCCCCGACGACGGGGGTCGGAACACTGAAGCTTTCTTT.

Ten or more counts support this clonotype. The chain joins TRBV19 to TRBJ2-3, with D perhaps matching TRBD1 or TRBD2 (6 bases each). This CDR3 contains 14 residues. Between the trimmed V and J ends, which lost 3 bases and 4 bases, there was a span of 11 bases. Germline-derived CDR1 and CDR2 are LNHDA and SQIVND (reference sequence). In DNA, the CDR3 is TGTGCCAGTAGTATCAACAGGGAGGCAGATACGCAGTATTTT. Protein: CASSINREADTQYF.

The chain employs TRBV7-9 and TRBJ1-4, with D possibly matching TRBD1 (5 bases). V was pared by 6 bases and J by 5 bases, with 10 bases between. Germline V gene data show CDR1 as SEHNR and CDR2 as FQNEAQ (reference sequence). The CDR3 has 13 amino acids. The CDR3 DNA reads TGTGCCAGCAGTTTCGACAGAAATGAAAAACTGTTTTTT. Protein: CASSFDRNEKLFF.

This clonotype was counted at least ten times. This chain connects TRBV6-6 to TRBJ1-5; D is possibly TRBD1 (5 bases). The CDR3 consists of 15 residues. The germline CDR1 and CDR2 sequences are MNHNY and SVGAGI (reference sequence). V was pared by 0 bases and J by 4 bases, with 10 bases between. The CDR3 region has the DNA TGTGCCAGCAGTTACTCGGGGCCAGTTAATCAGCCCCAGCATTTT. This translates into CASSYSGPVNQPQHF.

This clonotype occurred a few times. The CDR3 reads CASSLQGWGYTF. In DNA form, the CDR3 reads TGTGCCAGCAGTTTACAGGGATGGGGCTACACCTTC. The chain combines TRBV12-3 or TRBV12-4 with TRBJ1-2, with a possible D match to TRBD1 (5 bases). The CDR3 spans 12 residues. Deletions cut 2 bases from V and 8 bases from J, with 9 bases between.

In its sample, this clonotype was seen a few times. This sequence joins TRBV7-3 and TRBJ2-7; D remains unclear. Looked up from germline, CDR1 is SGHTA and CDR2 is FQGTGA. The CDR3 has 17 amino acids. The CDR3 sequence is CCLVVSDRRISSYEQYF. CDR3 sequence (DNA): TGTTGTTTGGTCGTCTCGGATCGGAGAATAAGCTCCTACGAGCAGTACTTC.

The table lists this clonotype with a few counts. The chain has TRBV4-1 and TRBJ1-1, with D unclear. Germline-derived CDR1 and CDR2 are MGHRA and YSYEKL. V lost 4 bases and J 1 base, leaving 10 bases between the germline ends. This CDR3 is built from 14 residues. CDR3 amino acids: CASSPVGRNTEAFF. The DNA of the CDR3 is TGCGCCAGCAGCCCCGTTGGGAGGAACACTGAAGCTTTCTTT.